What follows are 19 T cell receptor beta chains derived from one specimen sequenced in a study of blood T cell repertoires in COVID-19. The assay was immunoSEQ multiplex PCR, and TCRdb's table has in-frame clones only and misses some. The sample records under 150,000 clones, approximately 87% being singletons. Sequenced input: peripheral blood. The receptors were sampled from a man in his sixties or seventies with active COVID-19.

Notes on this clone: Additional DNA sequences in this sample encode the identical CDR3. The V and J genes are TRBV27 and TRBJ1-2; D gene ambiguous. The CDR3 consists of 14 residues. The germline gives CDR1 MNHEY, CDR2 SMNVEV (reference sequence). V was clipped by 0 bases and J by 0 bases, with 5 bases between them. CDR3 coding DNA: TGTGCCAGCAGTTTATCGGCTGCTAACTATGGCTACACCTTC. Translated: CASSLSAANYGYTF.

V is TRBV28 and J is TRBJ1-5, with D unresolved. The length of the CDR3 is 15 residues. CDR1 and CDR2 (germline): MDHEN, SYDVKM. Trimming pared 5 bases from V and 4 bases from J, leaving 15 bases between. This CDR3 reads CASSRAPGLNQPQHF. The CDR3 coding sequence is TGTGCCAGCAGTCGGGCCCCGGGGTTAAATCAGCCCCAGCATTTT.

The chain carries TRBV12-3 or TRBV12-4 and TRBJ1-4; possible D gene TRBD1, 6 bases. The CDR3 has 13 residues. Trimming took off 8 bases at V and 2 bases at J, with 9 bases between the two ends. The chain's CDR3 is CASAQGTNEKLFF. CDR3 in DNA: TGTGCCAGCGCCCAGGGGACTAATGAAAAACTGTTTTTT.

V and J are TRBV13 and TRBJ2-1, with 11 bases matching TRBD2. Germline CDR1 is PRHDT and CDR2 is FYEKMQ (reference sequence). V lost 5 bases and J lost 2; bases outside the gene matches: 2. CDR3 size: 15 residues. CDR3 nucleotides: TGTGCCAGCAGCACGACTAGCGGGACCTACAATGAGCAGTTCTTC. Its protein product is CASSTTSGTYNEQFF.

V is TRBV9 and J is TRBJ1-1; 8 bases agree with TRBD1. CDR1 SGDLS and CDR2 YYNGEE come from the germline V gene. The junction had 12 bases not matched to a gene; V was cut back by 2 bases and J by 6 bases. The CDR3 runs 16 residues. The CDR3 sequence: CASSVGQGRGRPEAFF. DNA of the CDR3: TGTGCCAGCAGCGTCGGACAGGGACGGGGCCGCCCTGAAGCTTTCTTT.

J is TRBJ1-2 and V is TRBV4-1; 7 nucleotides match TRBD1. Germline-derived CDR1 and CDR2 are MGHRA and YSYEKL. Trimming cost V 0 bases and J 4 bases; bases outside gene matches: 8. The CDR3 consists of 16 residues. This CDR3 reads CASSQDGGGPGYGYTF. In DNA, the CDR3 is TGCGCCAGCAGCCAAGATGGAGGGGGCCCGGGCTATGGCTACACCTTC.

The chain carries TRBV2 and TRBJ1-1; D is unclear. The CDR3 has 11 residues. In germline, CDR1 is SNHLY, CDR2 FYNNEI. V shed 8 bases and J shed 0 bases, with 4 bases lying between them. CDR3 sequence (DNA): TGTGCCAGCCGGGTGAACACTGAAGCTTTCTTT. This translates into CASRVNTEAFF.

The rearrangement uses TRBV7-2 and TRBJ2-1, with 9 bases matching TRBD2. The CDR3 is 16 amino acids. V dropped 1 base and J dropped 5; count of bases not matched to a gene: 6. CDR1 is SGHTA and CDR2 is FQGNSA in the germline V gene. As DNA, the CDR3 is TGTGCCAGCAGCTTAGGTAGCGGGAGAGGTCACAATGAGCAGTTCTTC. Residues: CASSLGSGRGHNEQFF.

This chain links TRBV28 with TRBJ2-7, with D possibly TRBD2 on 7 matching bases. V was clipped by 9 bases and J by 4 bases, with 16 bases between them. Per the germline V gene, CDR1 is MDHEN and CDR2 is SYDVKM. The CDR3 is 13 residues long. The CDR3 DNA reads TGTGCCAGTTGGGGGGGCTTTGGGTACGAGCAGTACTTC. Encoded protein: CASWGGFGYEQYF.

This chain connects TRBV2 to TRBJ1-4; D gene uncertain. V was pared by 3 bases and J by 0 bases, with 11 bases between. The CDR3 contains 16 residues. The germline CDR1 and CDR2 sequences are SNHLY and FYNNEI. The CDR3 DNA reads TGTGCCAGCAGTGATACCCGTCGGGCAACTAATGAAAAACTGTTTTTT. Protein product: CASSDTRRATNEKLFF.

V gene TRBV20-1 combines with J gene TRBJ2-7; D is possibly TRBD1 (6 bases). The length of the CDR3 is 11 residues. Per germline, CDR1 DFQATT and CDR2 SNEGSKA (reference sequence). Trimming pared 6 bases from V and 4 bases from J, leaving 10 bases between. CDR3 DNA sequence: TGCAGTGCCCAAGGGGGTTACGAGCAGTACTTC. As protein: CSAQGGYEQYF.

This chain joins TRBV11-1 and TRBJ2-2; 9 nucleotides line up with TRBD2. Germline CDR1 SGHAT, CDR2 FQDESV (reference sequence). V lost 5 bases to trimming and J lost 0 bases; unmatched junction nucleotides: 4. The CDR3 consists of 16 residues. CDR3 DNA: TGTGCCAGCAGCCTGCGGGGGGGATCGAACACCGGGGAGCTGTTTTTT. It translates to CASSLRGGSNTGELFF. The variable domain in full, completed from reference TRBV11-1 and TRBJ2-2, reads EAEVAQSPRYKITEKSQAVAFWCDPISGHATLYWYRQILGQGPELLVQFQDESVVDDSQLPKDRFSAERLKGVDSTLKIQPAELGDSAMYLCASSLRGGSNTGELFFGEGSRLTVL.

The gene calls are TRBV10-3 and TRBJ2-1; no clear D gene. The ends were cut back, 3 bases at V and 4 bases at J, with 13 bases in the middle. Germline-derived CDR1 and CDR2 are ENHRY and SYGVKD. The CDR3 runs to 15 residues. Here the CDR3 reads CAISEPEAGYNEQFF. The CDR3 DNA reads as TGTGCCATCAGTGAACCCGAGGCTGGGTACAATGAGCAGTTCTTC.

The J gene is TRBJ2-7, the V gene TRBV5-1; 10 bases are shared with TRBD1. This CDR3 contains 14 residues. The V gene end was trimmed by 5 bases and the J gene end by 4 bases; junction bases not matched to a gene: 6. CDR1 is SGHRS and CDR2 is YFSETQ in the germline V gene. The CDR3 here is CASSSDRGRYEQYF. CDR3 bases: TGCGCCAGCAGTTCCGACAGGGGGCGGTACGAGCAGTACTTC.

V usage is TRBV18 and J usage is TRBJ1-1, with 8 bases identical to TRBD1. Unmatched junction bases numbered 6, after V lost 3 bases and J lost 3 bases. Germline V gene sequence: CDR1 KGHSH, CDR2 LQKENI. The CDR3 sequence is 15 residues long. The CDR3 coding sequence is TGTGCCAGCTCACCCCCGACAGGGGTGGACACTGAAGCTTTCTTT. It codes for CASSPPTGVDTEAFF. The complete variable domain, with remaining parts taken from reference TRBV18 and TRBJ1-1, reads NAGVMQNPRHLVRRRGQEARLRCSPMKGHSHVYWYRQLPEEGLKFMVYLQKENIIDESGMPKERFSAEFPKEGPSILRIQQVVRGDSAAYFCASSPPTGVDTEAFFGQGTRLTVV.

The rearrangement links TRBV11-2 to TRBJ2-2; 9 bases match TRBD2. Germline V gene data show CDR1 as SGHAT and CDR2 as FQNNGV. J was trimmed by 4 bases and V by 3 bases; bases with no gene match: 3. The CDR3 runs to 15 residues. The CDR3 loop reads CASSFSGSPTGELFF. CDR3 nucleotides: TGTGCCAGCAGCTTTAGCGGGAGCCCCACCGGGGAGCTGTTTTTT.

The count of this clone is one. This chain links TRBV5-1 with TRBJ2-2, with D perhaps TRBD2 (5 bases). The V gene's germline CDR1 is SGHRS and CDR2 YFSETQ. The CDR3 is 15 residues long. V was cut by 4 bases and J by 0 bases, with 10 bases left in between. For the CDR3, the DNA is TGCGCCAGCAGCCCTAGCCAGACGAACACCGGGGAGCTGTTTTTT. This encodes CASSPSQTNTGELFF.

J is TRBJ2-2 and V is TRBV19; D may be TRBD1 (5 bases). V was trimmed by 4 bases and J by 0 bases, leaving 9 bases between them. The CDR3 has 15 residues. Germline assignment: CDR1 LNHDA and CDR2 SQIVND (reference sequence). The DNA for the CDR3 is TGTGCCAGTAGTACCGTGACAGCGAACACCGGGGAGCTGTTTTTT. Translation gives CASSTVTANTGELFF.

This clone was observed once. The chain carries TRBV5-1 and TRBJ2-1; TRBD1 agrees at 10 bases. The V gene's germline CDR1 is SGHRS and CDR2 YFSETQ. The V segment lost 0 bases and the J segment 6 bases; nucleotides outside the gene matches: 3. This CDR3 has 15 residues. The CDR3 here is CASSLEGQGGNEQFF. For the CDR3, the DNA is TGCGCCAGCAGCTTGGAAGGACAGGGGGGCAATGAGCAGTTCTTC.